The 2 T cell receptor beta chains listed next were all sequenced from one sample in a study of cytotoxic CD8 clonotypes in ibrutinib-treated CLL. TCRdb's table, derived via immunoSEQ multiplex PCR, lists solely in-frame clones and lacks some. The repertoire holds some 70,000 clones, 68% seen once, with 5.7% in the top ten. Sequences were derived from PBMCs, sampled after 12 months of ibrutinib treatment. The receptor source for this set is a human donor with chronic lymphocytic leukemia.

The chain employs TRBV27 and TRBJ2-6; TRBD1 agrees at 10 bases. V lost 3 bases, J lost 2 bases, and 7 bases stayed unmatched. This CDR3 comprises 18 residues. The germline V gene has CDR1 MNHEY and CDR2 SMNVEV (reference sequence). The CDR3 is CASSFTGTGVPGANVLTF. For the CDR3, the DNA is TGTGCCAGCAGTTTCACCGGGACAGGGGTTCCTGGGGCCAACGTCCTGACTTTC.

This clone has more than one count but fewer than ten. The genes are TRBV4-3 and TRBJ2-3; D ambiguous. V lost 4 bases and J 0 bases, leaving 5 bases between the germline ends. The V gene's germline CDR1 is LGHNA and CDR2 YSLEER. The CDR3 totals 13 residues. The CDR3, as DNA: TGCGCCAGCAGCCCAGAAAGCACAGATACGCAGTATTTT. Translation gives CASSPESTDTQYF.